The rows below give T cell receptor beta chains drawn from one sample of a study of post-analysis software for immune sequencing data. Each CDR3 protein is one row after TCRdb ran MiXCR on the PCR reads. The table records some 800,000 distinct CDR3 sequences, about 45% of them present only once. Source material: blood. These receptors were collected from a girl between 10 and 17 years old with multiple sclerosis. CDR3s include the opening cysteine and the closing phenylalanine or tryptophan. Fields, in order: D gene, V gene, J gene, clone size, CDR3 DNA, CDR3 protein. D genes are given only for firm matches. Expanded clones are given a class, and other clones once, few, many or no size at all.

>TRBD1|TRBV20-1|TRBJ2-3|many
TGCAGTGCTAGGGGGACAGGGGGGGGCACAGATACGCAGTATTTT
CSARGTGGGTDTQYF
>TRBD1|TRBV6-6|TRBJ2-1|.
TGTGCCAGCAGCCCCCGGGACAGGGGTAATGAGCAGTTCTTC
CASSPRDRGNEQFF
>.|TRBV5-6|TRBJ2-5|few
TGTGCCAGCAGCTTGGTAGGGTTTGGTACAGAGACCCAGTACTTC
CASSLVGFGTETQYF
>.|TRBV12-3/TRBV12-4|TRBJ1-2|.
TGTGCCAGCAGCTCCCTTTGCTATGGCTACACCTTC
CASSSLCYGYTF
>.|TRBV20-1|TRBJ2-4|.
TGCAGTGTTGATCATAGCGGAAGCAAAAACATTCAGTACTTC
CSVDHSGSKNIQYF
>.|TRBV12-3/TRBV12-4|TRBJ2-3|.
TGTGCCAGCAGTCCTAGGATCACAGATACGCAGTATTTT
CASSPRITDTQYF
>.|TRBV12-3/TRBV12-4|TRBJ1-1|.
TGTGCCAGCAGTTTAAAGGAGGGATCGCGAGCTTTCTTT
CASSLKEGSRAFF
>.|TRBV9|TRBJ2-2|.
TGTGCCAGCAGCGTAGTTGCCCAGAACACCGGGGAGCTGTTTTTT
CASSVVAQNTGELFF
>.|TRBV7-9|TRBJ2-5|few
TGTGCCAGCAGCTCCTGGACAGAAGAGACCCAGTACTTC
CASSSWTEETQYF
>.|TRBV14|TRBJ1-1|.
TGTGCCAGCAGCCAAGAAGGGGTTGGAATGAACACTGAAGCTTTCTTT
CASSQEGVGMNTEAFF
>.|TRBV5-5|TRBJ2-6|.
TGTGCCAGCATACCAAAAACCCTTAGCTCTGGGGCCAACGTCCTGACTTTC
CASIPKTLSSGANVLTF
>.|TRBV20-1|TRBJ2-1|.
TGCAGTGCTAGACCTTCGGGCCTAGCGCGACTGATTAACAATGAGCAGTTCTTC
CSARPSGLARLINNEQFF
>.|TRBV12-3/TRBV12-4|TRBJ2-1|.
TGTGCCAGCAGTCCCCCGGACGACAATGAGCAGTTCTTC
CASSPPDDNEQFF
>TRBD2|TRBV9|TRBJ2-3|.
TGTGCCAGCAGCGTCACGAGCGGGAGAGGAGATACGCAGTATTTT
CASSVTSGRGDTQYF
>.|TRBV28|TRBJ1-1|once
TGTGCCAGCAGTGGCCCGACAGGGAACACTGAAGCTTTCTTT
CASSGPTGNTEAFF
>.|TRBV29-1|TRBJ2-7|.
TGCAGCGTTGAAGATCAGGTTGGCCACGAGCAGTACTTC
CSVEDQVGHEQYF
>.|TRBV6-2/TRBV6-3|TRBJ2-5|.
TGTGCCAGCAGTTACGACGGGGAAGCAGGAGAGACCCAGTACTTC
CASSYDGEAGETQYF
>.|TRBV6-8|TRBJ1-5|few
TGTGCCAGCAGACATATATACTGGGGGGAGCCCCAGCATTTT
CASRHIYWGEPQHF
>TRBD2|TRBV7-9|TRBJ2-3|.
TGTGCCAGCAGCCCTCTTAGGGACTACAGCACAGATACGCAGTATTTT
CASSPLRDYSTDTQYF
>.|TRBV27|TRBJ1-1|few
TGTGCCAGCAGTTTCGTCTTAGGGGGGACTGAAGCTTTCTTT
CASSFVLGGTEAFF
>.|TRBV28|TRBJ2-1|.
TGTGCCAGCAGCTCGTACTTCGCCGAGCAGTTCTTC
CASSSYFAEQFF
>.|TRBV12-3/TRBV12-4|TRBJ2-3|once
TGTGCCAGCAGTTTCGTGGGTTGCACAGATACGCAGTATTTT
CASSFVGCTDTQYF
>.|TRBV27|TRBJ2-7|.
TGTGCCAGCAGTTCCATCTTTACCGGGAGCGTCGACGAGCAGTACTTC
CASSSIFTGSVDEQYF
>TRBD1|TRBV5-1|TRBJ1-2|.
TGCGCCAGCCCCCGGGACAGGGGGCTTTTGGAAGGCCACACCTTC
CASPRDRGLLEGHTF
>TRBD1|TRBV4-2|TRBJ2-1|.
TGTGCCAGCAGCCCCCGGTTGGGGACAGGGTGGGATGAGCAGTTCTTC
CASSPRLGTGWDEQFF
>.|TRBV24-1|TRBJ2-1|.
TGTGCCACCAGTGATCCGGCCGAGGGTAGCGGAGTGAAACACAATGAGCAGTTCTTC
CATSDPAEGSGVKHNEQFF
>TRBD1|TRBV4-3|TRBJ2-7|.
TGCGCCAGCAGCCAGCAGGGGGATGGTTACTACGAGCAGTACTTC
CASSQQGDGYYEQYF
>TRBD2|TRBV12-3/TRBV12-4|TRBJ2-7|.
TGTGCCAGCAGTTTTGGTGCGGGAGCCGACGGCGAGCAGTACTTC
CASSFGAGADGEQYF
>.|TRBV4-2|TRBJ1-2|.
TGTGCCAGCAGCCAAGATCATTCGTATGGGTGGGCCTATGGCTACACCTTC
CASSQDHSYGWAYGYTF
>TRBD1|TRBV28|TRBJ1-2|.
TGTGCCAGCAGTATCGCCGGGACAGGGGGCCGGGGCTACACCTTC
CASSIAGTGGRGYTF
>TRBD2|TRBV10-3|TRBJ2-3|.
TGTGCCATCAGTGGAGGACTAGCGGGAGCTCGTAGAGGAGATACGCAGTATTTT
CAISGGLAGARRGDTQYF
>.|TRBV28|TRBJ2-7|once
TGTGCCAGCAGTTTAAGCCTAGCAGGGGTCGAGCAGTACTTC
CASSLSLAGVEQYF
>.|TRBV7-8|TRBJ2-3|few
TGTGCCAGCAGCCCCCGGCTAGCGCGAGATACGCAGTATTTT
CASSPRLARDTQYF
>TRBD2|TRBV6-5|TRBJ2-1|many
TGTGCCAGCAGTTCCTCCGGGACTAGCGGGAGGAGATTAAGTCCCTACAATGAGCAGTTCTTC
CASSSSGTSGRRLSPYNEQFF
>.|TRBV6-2/TRBV6-3|TRBJ2-1|once
TGTGCCAGCAGTTACTCACGGACAGTCCTCCCTGACAATGAGCAGTTCTTC
CASSYSRTVLPDNEQFF
>.|TRBV29-1|TRBJ2-7|.
TGCAGCGTTGGCTTGGACTTTCCCCTGGGGCAGTACTTC
CSVGLDFPLGQYF
>TRBD2|TRBV7-9|TRBJ2-1|few
TGTGCCAGCAGCTTATGGTTGGGACTAGCGGGAGGCTACAATGAGCAGTTCTTC
CASSLWLGLAGGYNEQFF
>TRBD2|TRBV7-2|TRBJ2-1|few
TGTGCCAGCAGCCCCGCGGGAGGGAACAATGAGCAGTTCTTC
CASSPAGGNNEQFF
>.|TRBV7-2|TRBJ2-7|.
TGTGCCAGCAGCTTAGAGATGTCGGTTCCCGGGGCCGAGCAGTACTTC
CASSLEMSVPGAEQYF
>.|TRBV28|TRBJ1-5|few
TGTGCCAGCACTAGGGGGAAGGATCAGCCCCAGCATTTT
CASTRGKDQPQHF